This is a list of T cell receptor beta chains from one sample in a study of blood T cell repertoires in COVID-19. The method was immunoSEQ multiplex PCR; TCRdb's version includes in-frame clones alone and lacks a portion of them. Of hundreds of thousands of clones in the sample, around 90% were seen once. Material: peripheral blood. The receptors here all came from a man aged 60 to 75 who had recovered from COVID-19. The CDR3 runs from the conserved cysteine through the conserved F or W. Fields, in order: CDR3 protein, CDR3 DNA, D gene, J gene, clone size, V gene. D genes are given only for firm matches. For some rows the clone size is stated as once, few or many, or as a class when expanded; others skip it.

CDR3: CASSLRGDRIRYYEQYF
DNA: TGTGCCAGCAGTCTCCGGGGGGACAGGATAAGATACTACGAGCAGTACTTC
D: -
J: TRBJ2-7
size: -
V: TRBV6-6

CDR3: CASSLDYTDTQYF
DNA: TGTGCCAGCAGCTTGGACTACACAGATACGCAGTATTTT
D: -
J: TRBJ2-3
size: -
V: TRBV7-2

CDR3: CASSLERAPDEQYF
DNA: TGTGCCAGCAGCTTAGAGAGGGCTCCCGACGAGCAGTACTTC
D: -
J: TRBJ2-7
size: -
V: TRBV7-9

CDR3: CASSRLQGGGYTF
DNA: TGTGCCAGCAGCCGCCTGCAGGGAGGGGGCTACACCTTC
D: -
J: TRBJ1-2
size: once
V: TRBV3-1/TRBV3-2

CDR3: CATTKEEGYSGANVLTF
DNA: TGTGCCACCACTAAGGAGGAAGGGTACTCTGGGGCCAACGTCCTGACTTTC
D: -
J: TRBJ2-6
size: -
V: TRBV18

CDR3: CASSMMLASVNEQFF
DNA: TGTGCCAGTAGTATGATGCTAGCGTCTGTAAATGAGCAGTTCTTC
D: -
J: TRBJ2-1
size: -
V: TRBV19

CDR3: CASSTYSGRTYNEQFF
DNA: TGTGCCAGCAGCACTTATAGCGGGAGAACCTACAATGAGCAGTTCTTC
D: TRBD2
J: TRBJ2-1
size: -
V: TRBV7-2

CDR3: CASSLGSARSEQFF
DNA: TGTGCCAGCAGTTTAGGAAGCGCGAGGAGTGAGCAGTTCTTC
D: -
J: TRBJ2-1
size: -
V: TRBV28

CDR3: CASSRRSIGELFF
DNA: TGTGCCAGCAGCCGTCGGAGTATCGGGGAGCTGTTTTTT
D: -
J: TRBJ2-2
size: few
V: TRBV3-1/TRBV3-2

CDR3: CASRLNKGLGANVLTF
DNA: TGTGCAAGTCGCTTAAATAAGGGGCTGGGGGCCAACGTCCTGACTTTC
D: -
J: TRBJ2-6
size: -
V: TRBV12-2

CDR3: CAISEGTPVQYF
DNA: TGTGCCATCAGTGAGGGGACTCCAGTCCAGTACTTC
D: -
J: TRBJ2-7
size: -
V: TRBV10-3

CDR3: CASSLGRDTGELFF
DNA: TGTGCCAGCAGCTTGGGGCGCGACACCGGGGAGCTGTTTTTT
D: -
J: TRBJ2-2
size: -
V: TRBV7-3